Below, 17 T cell receptor beta chains from the same sample are listed, as sequenced in a study of blood T cell repertoires in COVID-19. Only in-frame clones appear in the TCRdb table, and some are missing; sequencing was by immunoSEQ multiplex PCR. The table has fewer than 200,000 clones, 75% to 80% seen once. Input material: peripheral blood. These receptors all come from a woman in her sixties or seventies with acute or convalescent COVID-19.

This clone was counted a few times. The V call is TRBV19, the J call TRBJ1-6; 8 nucleotides match TRBD1. J was trimmed by 8 bases and V by 5 bases; bases with no gene match: 8. Looked up from germline, CDR1 is LNHDA and CDR2 is SQIVND (reference sequence). There are 15 residues in the CDR3. The CDR3 region is CASSPRQGKDSPLHF. CDR3 DNA sequence: TGTGCCAGTAGTCCCCGACAGGGGAAAGATTCACCCCTCCACTTT.

The gene calls are TRBV19 and TRBJ2-5; 8 nucleotides align to TRBD2. Trimming took 6 bases from V and 4 from J; bases not matched to a gene: 4. The germline V gene encodes CDR1 LNHDA and CDR2 SQIVND (reference sequence). The length of the CDR3 is 13 residues. The CDR3 coding sequence is TGTGCCAGTAGAAGTCGGGGGGGAGAGACCCAGTACTTC. This translates into CASRSRGGETQYF. The entire variable domain, with the rest obtained from reference TRBV19 and TRBJ2-5, is as follows: DGGITQSPKYLFRKEGQNVTLSCEQNLNHDAMYWYRQDPGQGLRLIYYSQIVNDFQKGDIAEGYSVSREKKESFPLTVTSAQKNPTAFYLCASRSRGGETQYFGPGTRLLVL.

The chain combines TRBV19 with TRBJ2-5, with D unclear. Trimming cost V 5 bases and J 5 bases, with 15 bases left between them. CDR1 and CDR2 from the germline V gene are LNHDA and SQIVND (reference sequence). This CDR3 has 14 residues. The CDR3 DNA reads TGTGCCAGTAGTCCCCCCGGAGCCGGCGAGACCCAGTACTTC. Translating it yields CASSPPGAGETQYF.

This clone has a single count. The genes are TRBV9 and TRBJ1-3, with 8 bases that match TRBD1. This CDR3 is built from 14 residues. Germline CDR1 reads SGDLS; CDR2 reads YYNGEE. The V and J ends lost 3 bases and 6 bases, in that order; junction bases with no gene match: 5. CDR3 in amino acids: CASSGGTGKNTIYF. CDR3 sequence (DNA): TGTGCCAGCAGCGGGGGGACAGGCAAAAACACCATATATTTT. The whole variable domain, remainder taken from reference TRBV9 and TRBJ1-3, is DSGVTQTPKHLITATGQRVTLRCSPRSGDLSVYWYQQSLDQGLQFLIQYYNGEERAKGNILERFSAQQFPDLHSELNLSSLELGDSALYFCASSGGTGKNTIYFGEGSWLTVV.

The chain carries TRBV2 and TRBJ1-6, with D unclear. Looked up from germline, CDR1 is SNHLY and CDR2 is FYNNEI. This CDR3 region has 14 residues. V lost 6 bases, J lost 3 bases, and 9 bases lay in between. DNA of the CDR3: TGTGCCAGCAGGCGCGGGAGCTATAATTCACCCCTCCACTTT. Protein sequence: CASRRGSYNSPLHF.

V is TRBV20-1 and J is TRBJ1-6, with TRBD1 matching 8 bases. Germline CDR1 is DFQATT and CDR2 is SNEGSKA (reference sequence). The CDR3 runs 15 residues. After removal of 3 bases from V and 3 bases from J, the junction contained 4 bases not matched to a gene. The CDR3 sequence is CSASVRGHYNSPLHF. In DNA, the CDR3 is TGCAGTGCTAGTGTCAGGGGGCACTATAATTCACCCCTCCACTTT.

The J gene is TRBJ2-1, the V gene TRBV28; TRBD2 matches 7 bases. V was clipped by 1 base and J by 3 bases; unmatched bases: 3. The CDR3 runs 15 residues. Germline CDR1 reads MDHEN; CDR2 reads SYDVKM. CDR3 DNA: TGTGCCAGCAGTTTATTGGGGGAGGGCTACAATGAGCAGTTCTTC. This sequence encodes CASSLLGEGYNEQFF.

The chain recombines TRBV27 with TRBJ2-7; 8 nucleotides match TRBD2. Per germline, CDR1 MNHEY and CDR2 SMNVEV (reference sequence). Trimming took 3 bases from V and 5 from J; bases not matched to a gene: 9. The length of the CDR3 is 15 residues. The DNA of the CDR3 is TGTGCCAGCAGTTTGGTAGGCGGGAGGATTAACGAGCAGTACTTC. Translated, it gives CASSLVGGRINEQYF.

Comment on this clone: Other nucleotide sequences in the sample specify the same CDR3. The chain is built from TRBV29-1 and TRBJ1-1, with 7 bases aligning to TRBD1. This CDR3 is built from 13 residues. V gave up 6 bases and J gave up 3 bases; unmatched junction bases: 7. Per germline, CDR1 SQVTM and CDR2 ANQGSEA. DNA for the CDR3: TGCAGCGTACGACAGGGTGGGGACACTGAAGCTTTCTTT. Translating it yields CSVRQGGDTEAFF.

This chain connects TRBV3-1 (or the pseudogene TRBV3-2) to TRBJ2-1, with a possible D match to TRBD2 (6 bases). The CDR3 totals 13 residues. Germline assignment: CDR1 LGHDT and CDR2 YNNKEL (reference sequence). V shed 4 bases and J shed 6 bases, with 10 bases lying between them. In nucleotides, the CDR3 is TGTGCCAGCAGCCCCGGGACTCCCAATGAGCAGTTCTTC. This sequence encodes CASSPGTPNEQFF.

CDR3 DNA sequence: TGTGCCAGTAGTACAGGGGGCGTAGGTTATGGCTACACCTTC. It translates to CASSTGGVGYGYTF. The rearrangement joins TRBV19 to TRBJ1-2, with 8 bases identical to TRBD1. V trimming: 4 bases; J trimming: 5 bases; junction bases outside the gene matches: 6. The length of the CDR3 is 14 residues. Germline V gene lookup returns CDR1 LNHDA and CDR2 SQIVND (reference sequence).

This clone was seen only once. The CDR3 protein is CASSPVTGASSGANVLTF. CDR3 DNA sequence: TGTGCCAGCTCACCTGTTACAGGGGCCTCCTCTGGGGCCAACGTCCTGACTTTC. This chain connects TRBV18 to TRBJ2-6, with 7 bases aligning to TRBD1. V lost 3 bases, J lost 0 bases, and 8 bases stayed unmatched. Per the germline V gene, CDR1 is KGHSH and CDR2 is LQKENI. The CDR3 runs to 18 residues.

The V gene is TRBV18, the J gene TRBJ2-7; D gene unclear. CDR1 is KGHSH and CDR2 is LQKENI in the germline V gene. CDR3 length: 13 amino acids. The V gene lost 3 bases and the J gene lost 7 bases, with 13 bases spanning the gap. The CDR3 DNA is TGTGCCAGCTCACCCAACTCCCAGGATGAGCAGTACTTC. Translating it yields CASSPNSQDEQYF.

The chain couples TRBV5-1 to TRBJ2-3; D is unresolved. From germline, CDR1 is SGHRS and CDR2 YFSETQ. V was trimmed by 5 bases and J by 0 bases, leaving 10 bases between them. The CDR3 runs 14 residues. For the CDR3, the DNA is TGCGCCAGCAGGGAGCGCTCTAGCACAGATACGCAGTATTTT. Its protein is CASRERSSTDTQYF.

The chain has TRBV10-2 and TRBJ1-5; D unclear. The CDR3 spans 13 residues. Trimming left V 7 bases short and J 4 bases short, with 11 bases between. Germline values: CDR1 WSHSY, CDR2 SAAADI. The CDR3 DNA is TGCGCCAGCAACTCTCAGGATAATCAGCCCCAGCATTTT. This encodes CASNSQDNQPQHF.

This clone was observed a handful of times. This chain links TRBV3-1 (or the pseudogene TRBV3-2) with TRBJ2-1; 7 nucleotides align to TRBD2. The junction had 4 bases not matched to a gene; V was cut back by 5 bases and J by 0 bases. Germline V gene lookup returns CDR1 LGHDT and CDR2 YNNKEL (reference sequence). CDR3 size: 15 residues. CDR3 sequence: CASSKSGTSYNEQFF. In DNA, the CDR3 is TGTGCCAGCAGCAAAAGCGGGACCTCCTACAATGAGCAGTTCTTC.

This clone was counted once. The V call is TRBV7-9, the J call TRBJ1-2; D is undetermined. The CDR3 length is 13 residues. Deletions cut 6 bases from V and 6 bases from J, with 14 bases between. Germline lookup yields CDR1 SEHNR and CDR2 FQNEAQ (reference sequence). The DNA of the CDR3 is TGTGCCAGCAGTCTGCCGGGGATGGATGGCTACACCTTC. Translating gives CASSLPGMDGYTF.